This record concerns one T cell receptor beta chain sequence. What it recognizes is unknown. This record belongs to a study of response to subunit inactivated influenza vaccine. One entry per CDR3 protein results from TCRdb running MiXCR on the RT-PCR reads. The sample contains over 300,000 distinct CDR3 sequences, roughly a fifth of which appear only once. CDR1 is MGHRA, CDR2 YSYEKL, per germline. The ends were cut back, 1 base at V and 0 bases at J, with 16 bases in the middle. The CDR3 has 18 residues. Points from the study as a whole: Authors suggested each seasonal influenza vaccination recruits few new T cells.

The source material was PBMCs from blood, sampled about 19 months after vaccination. The source of this sequence is a man between 50 and 69 years old who received an inactivated influenza vaccine. The genes are TRBV4-1 and TRBJ1-5; TRBD1 might be the D (6 bases). CDR3 nucleotides: TGCGCCAGCAGCCAAGTAATGGGGGCCTGGGATAGCAATCAGCCCCAGCATTTT. This translates into CASSQVMGAWDSNQPQHF.